The 25 T cell receptor beta chains presented below share a single source sample, sequenced in a study of blood T cell repertoires in COVID-19. Data came from immunoSEQ multiplex PCR; TCRdb stores just in-frame clones and leaves some out. The sample shows under 350,000 clones, 65% to 90% of them seen only once. Sequencing input: PBMCs or T cells enriched from blood (not recorded which). The receptors stem from a woman between 35 and 50 years old with acute COVID-19.

The CDR3 loop reads CASSQDLRGWKLFF. CDR3 DNA sequence: TGCGCCAGCAGCCAAGATCTAAGGGGATGGAAACTGTTTTTT. V usage is TRBV4-1 and J usage is TRBJ1-4; tentative D call: TRBD1 (5 bases). From germline, CDR1 is MGHRA and CDR2 YSYEKL. The CDR3 covers 14 residues. Trimming stripped 0 bases from V and 11 bases from J, with 13 bases between.

The rearrangement uses TRBV7-2 and TRBJ2-1; D might be TRBD2 (5 bases). The CDR3 is 14 residues long. Germline V gene data show CDR1 as SGHTA and CDR2 as FQGNSA. The ends were cut back, 4 bases at V and 5 bases at J, with 12 bases in the middle. CDR3 amino acids: CASSSAVANNEQFF. The DNA for the CDR3 is TGTGCCAGCAGCTCAGCGGTAGCAAACAATGAGCAGTTCTTC.

The rearrangement links TRBV9 to TRBJ1-1; the D gene is possibly TRBD1 (5 bases). V was pared by 5 bases and J by 3 bases, with 14 bases between. The CDR3 is 14 amino acids. CDR1 SGDLS and CDR2 YYNGEE come from the germline V gene. The CDR3 loop is CASSGAGGYTEAFF. As DNA, the CDR3 is TGTGCCAGCAGTGGAGCGGGGGGATACACTGAAGCTTTCTTT.

V gene TRBV4-1 combines with J gene TRBJ2-7; TRBD1 matches at 7 bases. V lost 3 bases and J lost 0; bases outside the gene matches: 8. The CDR3 spans 16 residues. Germline V lookup: CDR1 MGHRA, CDR2 YSYEKL. CDR3 in DNA: TGCGCCAGCAGCCAGGGTGGGACAGCGAACTCCTACGAGCAGTACTTC. The encoded protein is CASSQGGTANSYEQYF.

This clone is a singleton in its sample. In nucleotides, the CDR3 is TGTGCCAGCAGCGTAGAGGGGTTACGGGGGGGCCTCCCTGGGGCCAACGTCCTGACTTTC. Translation gives CASSVEGLRGGLPGANVLTF. J is TRBJ2-6 and V is TRBV9; the match to TRBD2 covers 8 bases. The CDR3 has 20 residues. V lost 0 bases to trimming and J lost 2 bases; unmatched junction nucleotides: 13. The V gene's germline CDR1 is SGDLS and CDR2 YYNGEE.

V gene TRBV18 combines with J gene TRBJ2-7; tentatively, D is TRBD1 (7 bases). The CDR3 is 15 amino acids. The V gene lost 2 bases and the J gene lost 3 bases, with 14 bases spanning the gap. The germline V gene has CDR1 KGHSH and CDR2 LQKENI. The CDR3 DNA reads TGTGCCAGCTCACCATCCGCGGGACAGAGCTACGAGCAGTACTTC. Its protein product is CASSPSAGQSYEQYF.

The rearrangement joins TRBV9 to TRBJ2-1, with D hard to call. This CDR3 is built from 15 residues. Germline CDR1 SGDLS, CDR2 YYNGEE. V was shortened by 5 bases and J by 0 bases, with 12 bases between the two germline ends. CDR3 sequence (DNA): TGTGCCAGCAGTCGTATACCTAACTCCTACAATGAGCAGTTCTTC. This codes for CASSRIPNSYNEQFF.

The chain is built from TRBV27 and TRBJ1-5; a possible D gene is TRBD1 (5 bases). CDR1 is MNHEY, CDR2 SMNVEV, per germline (reference sequence). Trimming left V 5 bases short and J 8 bases short, with 13 bases between. This CDR3 spans 13 amino acids. DNA of the CDR3: TGTGCCAGCAGTATCCTCTGGGGGGAGCCCCAGCATTTT. This sequence encodes CASSILWGEPQHF.

This clone was picked up a small number of times. The gene calls are TRBV19 and TRBJ1-1; perhaps TRBD1 as D (5 bases). V lost 7 bases and J lost 5, with 14 bases in between. CDR3 length: 13 residues. Germline V lookup: CDR1 LNHDA, CDR2 SQIVND (reference sequence). In DNA, the CDR3 is TGTGCCAGTACAGGGCGGGAGGCAACTGAAGCTTTCTTT. Protein product: CASTGREATEAFF.

This chain joins TRBV6-2 or TRBV6-3 and TRBJ2-5, with 10 bases aligning to TRBD2. The CDR3 loop spans 16 amino acids. Germline trimming cut 2 bases from V and 7 bases from J; bases unmatched to any gene: 10. Germline CDR1 and CDR2: MNHEY and SVGEGT. CDR3: CASSYGPSGRGVTQYF. The CDR3 DNA follows: TGTGCCAGCAGTTACGGTCCTAGCGGGAGAGGTGTGACCCAGTACTTC.

In its sample, this clone was seen a few times. J is TRBJ1-5 and V is TRBV28; 7 bases map to TRBD1. Germline V lookup: CDR1 MDHEN, CDR2 SYDVKM. This CDR3 contains 17 residues. V shed 3 bases and J 2 bases; nucleotides not matched to a gene: 10. In DNA, the CDR3 is TGTGCCAGCAGTTTCAAGCAGGGGGGAGTTGGCAATCAGCCCCAGCATTTT. Translation gives CASSFKQGGVGNQPQHF.

Only a few counts were recorded for this clone. The V and J genes are TRBV12-3 or TRBV12-4 and TRBJ2-7; D might be TRBD1 (6 bases). This CDR3 region has 13 residues. Trimming left V 5 bases short and J 3 bases short, with 11 bases between. CDR3 sequence: CASSPRQDYEQYF. CDR3 coding DNA: TGTGCCAGCAGTCCACGACAGGACTACGAGCAGTACTTC.

The chain uses TRBV6-2 or TRBV6-3 and TRBJ1-6, with no clear D. Germline assignment: CDR1 MNHEY and CDR2 SVGEGT. The CDR3 has 16 amino acids. V was shortened by 1 base and J by 0 bases, with 7 bases between the two germline ends. The chain's CDR3 is CASSYFASSYNSPLHF. Here the CDR3 DNA reads TGTGCCAGCAGTTACTTCGCGAGCTCCTATAATTCACCCCTCCACTTT.

This clone was found once. The rearrangement uses TRBV4-1 and TRBJ2-7; 8 bases agree with TRBD2. The germline gives CDR1 MGHRA, CDR2 YSYEKL. The V segment lost 4 bases and the J segment 0 bases; nucleotides outside the gene matches: 2. The CDR3 runs 14 residues. CDR3 protein: CASSPSGSSYEQYF. The CDR3 DNA is TGCGCCAGCAGCCCGAGCGGGAGCTCCTACGAGCAGTACTTC.

About this clone: Other DNA sequences in this specimen translate into the identical CDR3. The rearrangement joins TRBV28 to TRBJ1-1; D unclear. Germline V gene data show CDR1 as MDHEN and CDR2 as SYDVKM. The germline V and J ends were trimmed by 3 bases and 2 bases, with 7 bases remaining between them. The CDR3 contains 13 residues. CDR3 residues: CASSLGLNTEAFF. DNA of the CDR3: TGTGCCAGCAGTTTGGGCTTAAACACTGAAGCTTTCTTT.

This chain joins TRBV13 and TRBJ2-3; possibly TRBD2 for D (5 bases). Germline V gene lookup returns CDR1 PRHDT and CDR2 FYEKMQ (reference sequence). The V and J ends lost 4 bases and 10 bases respectively, with 15 bases between them. This CDR3 is 13 amino acids long. The CDR3 nucleotides read TGTGCCAGCAGCTCACCACTTAGCGTGGCGCAGTATTTT. It encodes CASSSPLSVAQYF.

The V gene is TRBV28, the J gene TRBJ1-5; tentative D call: TRBD1 (6 bases). The CDR3 consists of 17 residues. V was trimmed by 8 bases and J by 0 bases, leaving 20 bases between them. The germline CDR1 and CDR2 sequences are MDHEN and SYDVKM. The DNA for the CDR3 is TGTGCCAGCGACCGATTGGGAGGGGGAAGTAGCAATCAGCCCCAGCATTTT. Its protein product is CASDRLGGGSSNQPQHF.

The V and J genes are TRBV5-1 and TRBJ1-4, with D perhaps TRBD1 (6 bases). Deletions cut 3 bases from V and 5 bases from J, with 17 bases between. Germline-derived CDR1 and CDR2 are SGHRS and YFSETQ. CDR3 size: 16 residues. DNA of the CDR3: TGCGCCAGCAGCTCTCCCACAGGGTTGGCCAATGAAAAACTGTTTTTT. This gives the protein CASSSPTGLANEKLFF.

J is TRBJ2-7 and V is TRBV6-5, with D possibly TRBD1 on 5 matching bases. Looked up from germline, CDR1 is MNHEY and CDR2 is SVGAGI. The germline V and J ends were trimmed by 2 bases and 3 bases, with 11 bases remaining between them. The CDR3 is 14 residues long. CDR3 residues: CASSYTRGHYEQYF. CDR3 bases: TGTGCCAGCAGTTACACCCGAGGACACTACGAGCAGTACTTC.

This clone turned up a few times. The rearrangement uses TRBV19 and TRBJ1-1, with D tentatively TRBD1 (6 bases). The CDR3 consists of 14 residues. Germline assignment: CDR1 LNHDA and CDR2 SQIVND (reference sequence). Trimming removed 2 bases from V and 3 bases from J, with 10 bases in between. The CDR3 DNA is TGTGCCAGTAGTATACAGGGGATATACACTGAAGCTTTCTTT. It encodes CASSIQGIYTEAFF. Combining the CDR3 with reference TRBV19 and TRBJ1-1 gives the whole variable domain DGGITQSPKYLFRKEGQNVTLSCEQNLNHDAMYWYRQDPGQGLRLIYYSQIVNDFQKGDIAEGYSVSREKKESFPLTVTSAQKNPTAFYLCASSIQGIYTEAFFGQGTRLTVV.

The gene calls are TRBV18 and TRBJ2-7; 8 bases align to TRBD1. The CDR3 runs 16 residues. After removal of 2 bases from V and 2 bases from J, the junction contained 8 bases not matched to a gene. Per germline, CDR1 KGHSH and CDR2 LQKENI. The CDR3 loop is CASSPAVGQGPYEQYF. The DNA for the CDR3 is TGTGCCAGCTCACCAGCGGTTGGACAGGGCCCCTACGAGCAGTACTTC.

The chain combines TRBV28 with TRBJ1-4, with 11 bases that match TRBD1. V trimming: 6 bases; J trimming: 7 bases; junction bases outside the gene matches: 7. The CDR3 consists of 15 residues. Germline values: CDR1 MDHEN, CDR2 SYDVKM. In nucleotides, the CDR3 is TGTGCCAGCAGCGGACAGGGGGCATTAGGTGAAAAACTGTTTTTT. This translates into CASSGQGALGEKLFF.

This chain's CDR3 is CASTKGGNGYTF. The CDR3 DNA reads as TGTGCCAGCACCAAAGGAGGGAATGGCTACACCTTC. The rearrangement links TRBV6-5 to TRBJ1-2; D gene uncertain. Per germline, CDR1 MNHEY and CDR2 SVGAGI. Trimming took 7 bases from V and 6 from J, leaving 12 bases between them. This CDR3 comprises 12 residues.

This clone was recorded a few times. The V and J genes are TRBV28 and TRBJ2-7; 8 positions match TRBD1. The CDR3 runs 17 residues. Germline loops: CDR1 MDHEN, CDR2 SYDVKM. V was pared by 5 bases and J by 3 bases, with 15 bases of the junction left unmatched. The CDR3 DNA reads as TGTGCCAGCAGTGGGGAAGAACGAGGACAGGGTGACTACGAGCAGTACTTC. It yields the protein CASSGEERGQGDYEQYF.

V usage is TRBV18 and J usage is TRBJ2-7; 12 bases match TRBD1. V lost 0 bases, J lost 7 bases, and 10 bases stayed unmatched. Germline CDR1 KGHSH, CDR2 LQKENI. The CDR3 totals 17 residues. The CDR3 DNA sequence: TGTGCCAGCTCACCACCGTTTACGGGACAGGGGGCGCTTGAGCAGTACTTC. This codes for CASSPPFTGQGALEQYF.